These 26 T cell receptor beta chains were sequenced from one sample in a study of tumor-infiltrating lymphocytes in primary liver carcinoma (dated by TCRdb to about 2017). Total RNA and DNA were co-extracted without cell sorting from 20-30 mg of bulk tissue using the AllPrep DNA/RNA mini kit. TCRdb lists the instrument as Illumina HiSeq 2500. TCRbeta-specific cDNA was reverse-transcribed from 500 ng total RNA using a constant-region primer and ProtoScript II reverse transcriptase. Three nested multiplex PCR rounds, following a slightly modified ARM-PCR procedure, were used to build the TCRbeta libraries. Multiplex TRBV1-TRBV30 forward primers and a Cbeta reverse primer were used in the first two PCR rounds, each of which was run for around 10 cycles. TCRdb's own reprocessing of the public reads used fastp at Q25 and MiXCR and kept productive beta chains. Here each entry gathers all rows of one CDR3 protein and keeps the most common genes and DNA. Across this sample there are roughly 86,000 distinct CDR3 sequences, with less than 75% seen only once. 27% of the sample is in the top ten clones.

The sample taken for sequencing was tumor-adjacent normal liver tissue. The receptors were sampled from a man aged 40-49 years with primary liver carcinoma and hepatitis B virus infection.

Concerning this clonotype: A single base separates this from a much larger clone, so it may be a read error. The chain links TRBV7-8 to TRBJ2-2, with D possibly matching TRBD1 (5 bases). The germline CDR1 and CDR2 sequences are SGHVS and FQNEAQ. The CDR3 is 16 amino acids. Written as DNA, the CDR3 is TGTGGCAGCAGCCCACGGCTATGGGGCGGCACCGGGGAGCTGTTTTTT. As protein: CGSSPRLWGGTGELFF.

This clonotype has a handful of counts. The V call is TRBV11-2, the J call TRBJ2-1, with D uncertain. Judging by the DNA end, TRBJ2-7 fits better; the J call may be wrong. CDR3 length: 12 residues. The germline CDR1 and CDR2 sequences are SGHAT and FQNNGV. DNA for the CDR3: TGTGCCAGCAGCCCCGTTGGGAATGAGCAGTACTTC. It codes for CASSPVGNEQYF.

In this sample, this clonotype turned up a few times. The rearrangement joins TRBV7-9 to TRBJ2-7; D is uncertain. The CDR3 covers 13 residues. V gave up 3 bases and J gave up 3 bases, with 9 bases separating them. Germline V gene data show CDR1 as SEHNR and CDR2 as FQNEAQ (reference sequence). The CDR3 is CASSFVPSYEQYF. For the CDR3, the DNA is TGTGCCAGCAGCTTTGTACCGAGCTACGAGCAGTACTTC.

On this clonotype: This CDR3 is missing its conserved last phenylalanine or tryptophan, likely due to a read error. The CDR3 loop is CRVAREAQYL. CDR3 nucleotides: TGCAGGGTTGCCCGAGAGGCCCAGTACCTC. The chain carries TRBV29-1 and TRBJ2-5; no definite D call. The germline CDR1 and CDR2 sequences are SQVTM and ANQGSEA. This CDR3 region has 10 residues.

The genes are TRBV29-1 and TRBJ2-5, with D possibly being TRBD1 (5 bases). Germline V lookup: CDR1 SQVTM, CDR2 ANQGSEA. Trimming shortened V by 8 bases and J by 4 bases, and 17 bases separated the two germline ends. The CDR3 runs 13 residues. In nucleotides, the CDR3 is TGCAGCCTTGGTCAGGGTTTAGGAGAGACCCAGTACTTC. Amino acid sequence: CSLGQGLGETQYF.

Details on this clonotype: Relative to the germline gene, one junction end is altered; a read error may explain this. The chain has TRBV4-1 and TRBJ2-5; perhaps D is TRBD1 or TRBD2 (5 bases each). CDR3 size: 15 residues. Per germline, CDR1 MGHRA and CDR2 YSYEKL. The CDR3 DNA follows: TGCGCCAGCAGCCTCTCACCGGGACCTAAAGAAACCCACTACTTC. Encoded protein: CASSLSPGPKETHYF.

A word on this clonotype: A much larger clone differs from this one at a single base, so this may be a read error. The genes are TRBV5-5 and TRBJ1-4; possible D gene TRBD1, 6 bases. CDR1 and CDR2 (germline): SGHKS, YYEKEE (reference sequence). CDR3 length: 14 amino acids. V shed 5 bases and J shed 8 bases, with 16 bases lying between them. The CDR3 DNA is TGTGCCAGCAGTTCCGGGACAAGGGACGAAAAACTGTTTTTT. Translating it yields CASSSGTRDEKLFF.

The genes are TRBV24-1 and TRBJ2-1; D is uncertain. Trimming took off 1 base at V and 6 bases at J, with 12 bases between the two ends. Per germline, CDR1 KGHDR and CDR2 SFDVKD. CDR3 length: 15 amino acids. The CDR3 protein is CATSDFVGASNEQFF. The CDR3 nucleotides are TGTGCCACCAGTGATTTTGTCGGAGCGAGCAATGAGCAGTTCTTC.

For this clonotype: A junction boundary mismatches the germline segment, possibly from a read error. The CDR3 DNA reads TGTGCCAGCAGCTCCGGACAGAAGGAAGAGACCCAGTACTTC. It specifies CASSSGQKEETQYF. V usage is TRBV5-1 and J usage is TRBJ2-5; a possible D gene is TRBD1 (6 bases). Germline V gene data show CDR1 as SGHRS and CDR2 as YFSETQ. This CDR3 has 14 residues. Full variable domain (remainder filled in from reference TRBV5-1 and TRBJ2-5): KAGVTQTPRYLIKTRGQQVTLSCSPISGHRSVSWYQQTPGQGLQFLFEYFSETQRNKGNFPGRFSGRQFSNSRSEMNVSTLELGDSALYLCASSSGQKEETQYFGPGTRLLVL.

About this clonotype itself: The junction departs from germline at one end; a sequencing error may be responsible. The CDR3, as DNA: TGTGCCAGTAGTAGGACAGCGGCTAATGAAAAACCGTTTTTT. Translation gives CASSRTAANEKPFF. The chain recombines TRBV12-3 or TRBV12-4 with TRBJ1-4, with D perhaps TRBD1 (6 bases). This CDR3 spans 14 amino acids.

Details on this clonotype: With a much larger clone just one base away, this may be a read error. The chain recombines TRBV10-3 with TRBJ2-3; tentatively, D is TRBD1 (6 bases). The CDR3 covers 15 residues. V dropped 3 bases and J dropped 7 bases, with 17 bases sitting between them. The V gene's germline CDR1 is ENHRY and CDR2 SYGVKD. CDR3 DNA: TGTGCCATCAGTGAAGGGGGAAAAGGGACAAATACGCAGTATTTT. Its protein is CAISEGGKGTNTQYF.

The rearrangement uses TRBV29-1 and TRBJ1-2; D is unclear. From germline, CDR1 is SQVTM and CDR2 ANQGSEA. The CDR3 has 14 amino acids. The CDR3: CSVYSPNYHYGYTF. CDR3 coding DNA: TGCAGTGTGTACAGCCCCAATTACCACTATGGCTACACCTTC.

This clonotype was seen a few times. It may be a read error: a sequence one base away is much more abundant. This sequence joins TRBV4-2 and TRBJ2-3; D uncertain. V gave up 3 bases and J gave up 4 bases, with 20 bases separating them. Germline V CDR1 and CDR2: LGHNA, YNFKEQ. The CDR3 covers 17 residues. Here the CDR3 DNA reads TGTGCCAGCAGCCAGGTGGACGGGCCTGCAAGTTCAGATACGCAGTATTTT. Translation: CASSQVDGPASSDTQYF.

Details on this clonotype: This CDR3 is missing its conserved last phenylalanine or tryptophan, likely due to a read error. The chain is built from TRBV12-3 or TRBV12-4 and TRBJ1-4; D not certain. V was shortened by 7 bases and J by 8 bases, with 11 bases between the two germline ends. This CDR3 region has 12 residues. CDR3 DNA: TGTGCCAGCACCCTAAGAGGAGAAAAACTGTTTTTA. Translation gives CASTLRGEKLFL.

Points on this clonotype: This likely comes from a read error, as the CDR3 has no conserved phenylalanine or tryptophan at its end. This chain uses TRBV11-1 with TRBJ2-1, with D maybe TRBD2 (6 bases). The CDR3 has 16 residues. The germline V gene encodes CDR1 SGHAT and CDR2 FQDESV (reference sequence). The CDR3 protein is CASNLDLGLPTHEQFI. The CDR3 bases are TGTGCCAGCAACTTAGACCTGGGACTTCCTACGCATGAGCAGTTCATC.

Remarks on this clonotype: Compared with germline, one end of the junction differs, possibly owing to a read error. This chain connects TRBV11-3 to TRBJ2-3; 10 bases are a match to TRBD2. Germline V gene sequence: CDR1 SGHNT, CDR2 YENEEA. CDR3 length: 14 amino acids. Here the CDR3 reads CASSTSGDTDTHYF. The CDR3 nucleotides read TGTGCCAGCAGTACTAGCGGGGACACAGACACGCACTATTTT.

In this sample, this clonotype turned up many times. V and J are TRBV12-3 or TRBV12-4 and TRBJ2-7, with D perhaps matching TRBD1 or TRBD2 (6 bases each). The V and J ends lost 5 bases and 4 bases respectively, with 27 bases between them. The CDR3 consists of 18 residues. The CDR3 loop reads CASSASGSGGPGHYEQYF. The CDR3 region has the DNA TGTGCCAGCAGTGCCTCGGGATCCGGGGGCCCAGGGCATTACGAGCAGTACTTC.

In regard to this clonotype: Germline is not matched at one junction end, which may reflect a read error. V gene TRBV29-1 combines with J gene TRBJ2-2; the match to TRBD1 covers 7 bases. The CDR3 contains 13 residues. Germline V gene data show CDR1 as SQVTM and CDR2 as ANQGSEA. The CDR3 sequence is CSIVQGWPGELFF. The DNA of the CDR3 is TGCAGCATTGTACAGGGGTGGCCCGGTGAGCTGTTTTTT.

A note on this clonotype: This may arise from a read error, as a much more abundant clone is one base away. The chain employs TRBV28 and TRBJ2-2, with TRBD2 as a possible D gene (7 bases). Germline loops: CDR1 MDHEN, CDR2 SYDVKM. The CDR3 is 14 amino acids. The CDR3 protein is CVSLGGQGAGELFF. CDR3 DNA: TGTGTCAGCCTCGGGGGGCAGGGAGCCGGGGAGCTGTTTTTT.

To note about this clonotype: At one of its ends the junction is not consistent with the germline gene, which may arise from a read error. CDR3 nucleotides: TGTGCCCGCAGCGGGCGGGAGACCTACTACGAGCAGTACTTC. Its translation is CARSGRETYYEQYF. V is TRBV4-2 and J is TRBJ2-7, with 7 bases identical to TRBD2. The CDR3 is made up of 14 amino acids. Germline CDR1 reads LGHNA; CDR2 reads YNFKEQ.

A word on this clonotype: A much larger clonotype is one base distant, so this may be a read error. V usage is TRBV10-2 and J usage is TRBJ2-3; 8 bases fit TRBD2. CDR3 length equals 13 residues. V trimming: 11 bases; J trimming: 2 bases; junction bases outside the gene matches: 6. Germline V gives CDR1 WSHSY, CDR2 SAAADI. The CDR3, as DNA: TGCGCCGTCGCGACTAGCGACACAGATACGCAGTATTTT. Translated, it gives CAVATSDTDTQYF.

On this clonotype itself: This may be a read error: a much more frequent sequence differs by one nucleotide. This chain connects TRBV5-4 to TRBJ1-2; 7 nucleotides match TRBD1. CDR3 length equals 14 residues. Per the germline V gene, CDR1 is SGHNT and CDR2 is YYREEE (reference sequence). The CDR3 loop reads CGSSSRQGNYGYTF. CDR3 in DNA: TGTGGCAGCAGCTCCCGACAGGGAAACTATGGCTACACCTTC.

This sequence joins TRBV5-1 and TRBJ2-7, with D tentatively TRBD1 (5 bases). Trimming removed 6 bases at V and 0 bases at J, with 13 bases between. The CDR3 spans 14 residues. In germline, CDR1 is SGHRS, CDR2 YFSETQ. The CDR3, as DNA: TGCGCCAGCAACATGGACATTAGCTCCTACGAGCAGTACTTC. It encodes CASNMDISSYEQYF.

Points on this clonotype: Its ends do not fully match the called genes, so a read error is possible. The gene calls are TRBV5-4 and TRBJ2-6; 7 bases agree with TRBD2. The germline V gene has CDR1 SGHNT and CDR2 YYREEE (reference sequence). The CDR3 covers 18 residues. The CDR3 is CASSLGGGSPSAANVLTF. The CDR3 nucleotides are TGTGCCAGCAGCTTGGGGGGCGGGAGCCCTTCTGCGGCCAACGTACTGACTTTC. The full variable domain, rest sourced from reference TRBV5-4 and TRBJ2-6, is ETGVTQSPTHLIKTRGQQVTLRCSSQSGHNTVSWYQQALGQGPQFIFQYYREEENGRGNFPPRFSGLQFPNYSSELNVNALELDDSALYLCASSLGGGSPSAANVLTFGAGSRLTVL.

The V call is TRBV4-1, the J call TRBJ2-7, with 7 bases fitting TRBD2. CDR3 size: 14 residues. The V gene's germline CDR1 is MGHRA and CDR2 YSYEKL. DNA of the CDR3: TGCGTCAGCAGCCACACGGGGGGAAGGTACGAGCAGTACGTC. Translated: CVSSHTGGRYEQYV.

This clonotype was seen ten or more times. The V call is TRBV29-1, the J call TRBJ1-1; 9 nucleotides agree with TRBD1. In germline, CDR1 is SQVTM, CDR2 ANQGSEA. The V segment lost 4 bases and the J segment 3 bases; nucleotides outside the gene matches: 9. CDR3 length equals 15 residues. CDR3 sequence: CSVGGTGFSDTEAFF. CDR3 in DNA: TGCAGCGTTGGAGGGACAGGGTTTTCGGACACTGAAGCTTTCTTT. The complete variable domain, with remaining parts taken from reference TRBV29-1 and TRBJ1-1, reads SAVISQKPSRDICQRGTSLTIQCQVDSQVTMMFWYRQQPGQSLTLIATANQGSEATYESGFVIDKFPISRPNLTFSTLTVSNMSPEDSSIYLCSVGGTGFSDTEAFFGQGTRLTVV.